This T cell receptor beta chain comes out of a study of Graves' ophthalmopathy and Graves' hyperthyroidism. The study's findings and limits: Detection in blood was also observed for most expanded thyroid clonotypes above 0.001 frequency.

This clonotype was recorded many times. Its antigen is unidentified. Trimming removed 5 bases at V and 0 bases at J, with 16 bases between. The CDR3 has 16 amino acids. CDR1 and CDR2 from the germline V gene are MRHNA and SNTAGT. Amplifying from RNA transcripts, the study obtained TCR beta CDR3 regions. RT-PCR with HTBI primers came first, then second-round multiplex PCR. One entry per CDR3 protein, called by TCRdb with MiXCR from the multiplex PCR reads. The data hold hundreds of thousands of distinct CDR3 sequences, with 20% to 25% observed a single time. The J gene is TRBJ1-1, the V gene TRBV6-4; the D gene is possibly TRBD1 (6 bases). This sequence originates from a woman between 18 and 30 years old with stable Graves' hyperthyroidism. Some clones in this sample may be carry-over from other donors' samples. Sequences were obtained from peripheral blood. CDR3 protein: CASSRGARPMNTEAFF. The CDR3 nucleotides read TGTGCCAGCAGTAGGGGGGCGCGTCCCATGAACACTGAAGCTTTCTTT.